Shown below are 16 T cell receptor beta chains from a single sample sequenced in a study of OX40 agonist ivuxolimab in advanced cancers. TCRdb's table, derived via immunoSEQ multiplex PCR, lists solely in-frame clones and lacks some. The table shows about 80,000 clones, with more than 90% occurring only once. The specimen was CD4+ or CD8+ T cells sorted from blood, collected in a trial of the OX40 agonist ivuxolimab. These receptors were taken from an adult with an advanced solid tumor such as melanoma, head and neck, liver or kidney cancer.

This chain connects TRBV5-6 to TRBJ2-7, with TRBD2 matching 11 bases. Germline-derived CDR1 and CDR2 are SGHDT and YYEEEE. After removal of 0 bases from V and 3 bases from J, the junction contained 14 bases not matched to a gene. There are 19 residues in the CDR3. CDR3 DNA sequence: TGTGCCAGCAGCTTGGAAGGTACTAGCGGGAGTCGTAGGTTCTACGAGCAGTACTTC. Amino acid sequence: CASSLEGTSGSRRFYEQYF.

The rearrangement links TRBV5-1 to TRBJ2-3; D may be TRBD1 or TRBD2 (10 bases each). Trimming took off 6 bases at V and 1 base at J, with 36 bases between the two ends. Germline V gene lookup returns CDR1 SGHRS and CDR2 YFSETQ. CDR3 length: 22 residues. The CDR3 sequence: CASTRGQGDLSGRPRGTDTQYF. The CDR3 bases are TGCGCCAGCACCAGAGGACAGGGGGACCTTAGCGGGAGGCCCCGTGGCACAGATACGCAGTATTTT. Variable domain in full (rest from reference TRBV5-1 and TRBJ2-3): KAGVTQTPRYLIKTRGQQVTLSCSPISGHRSVSWYQQTPGQGLQFLFEYFSETQRNKGNFPGRFSGRQFSNSRSEMNVSTLELGDSALYLCASTRGQGDLSGRPRGTDTQYFGPGTRLTVL.

The rearrangement joins TRBV5-1 to TRBJ1-1; no firm D call. CDR1 SGHRS and CDR2 YFSETQ come from the germline V gene. The CDR3 spans 14 residues. V was cut by 1 base and J by 1 base, with 8 bases left in between. CDR3 region: CASSLHSPNTEAFF. DNA of the CDR3: TGCGCCAGCAGCTTGCACAGTCCGAACACTGAAGCTTTCTTT.

The V call is TRBV5-5, the J call TRBJ2-7; TRBD2 aligns across 13 bases. Germline values: CDR1 SGHKS, CDR2 YYEKEE (reference sequence). The CDR3 is 16 residues long. Trimming removed 4 bases from V and 7 bases from J; junction bases left unmatched: 11. The CDR3 DNA reads as TGTGCCAGCAGCGCCGAAGGGACTAGCGGGATTCAAGAGCAGTACTTC. It is translated as CASSAEGTSGIQEQYF.

The CDR3 DNA is TGTGCCAGCAGCTCGACACCCGGGACATTATACAATGAGCAGTTCTTC. This translates into CASSSTPGTLYNEQFF. The chain is built from TRBV7-3 and TRBJ2-1; weak D call: TRBD1 (6 bases). There are 16 residues in the CDR3. Germline CDR1 reads SGHTA; CDR2 reads FQGTGA. The V gene lost 4 bases and the J gene lost 4 bases, with 17 bases spanning the gap.

CDR3 sequence: CASSPDGSSYEQYF. CDR3 bases: TGTGCCAGCAGCCCCGACGGTAGCTCCTACGAGCAGTACTTC. The chain couples TRBV7-2 to TRBJ2-7; D is unclear. The CDR3 totals 14 residues. V was trimmed by 5 bases and J by 0 bases, leaving 11 bases between them. CDR1 is SGHTA and CDR2 is FQGNSA in the germline V gene.

This chain uses TRBV6-5 with TRBJ1-2; D is unclear. V lost 7 bases and J 7 bases, leaving 19 bases between the germline ends. The CDR3 spans 14 residues. Germline V gene data show CDR1 as MNHEY and CDR2 as SVGAGI. The CDR3 DNA is TGTGCCAGCACCCCGTCGGGGAGATGGAGTGGCTACACCTTC. Protein sequence: CASTPSGRWSGYTF.

The chain recombines TRBV7-9 with TRBJ1-2; D unresolved. Per germline, CDR1 SEHNR and CDR2 FQNEAQ (reference sequence). This CDR3 comprises 15 residues. Trimming stripped 1 base from V and 4 bases from J, with 13 bases between. The CDR3 reads CASSLGTHRAYGYTF. The CDR3 DNA follows: TGTGCCAGCAGCTTAGGGACCCATAGGGCCTATGGCTACACCTTC.

V is TRBV5-4 and J is TRBJ2-3, with TRBD2 matching over 16 bases. The CDR3 covers 17 residues. Germline V CDR1 and CDR2: SGHNT, YYREEE (reference sequence). The junction had 5 bases not matched to a gene; V was cut back by 3 bases and J by 4 bases. The CDR3 nucleotides read TGTGCCAGCAGCTCGGGACTAGCGGGAGGGCCGTCAGATACGCAGTATTTT. This translates into CASSSGLAGGPSDTQYF.

The chain couples TRBV7-9 to TRBJ1-4; no firm D call. V was pared by 0 bases and J by 7 bases, with 6 bases between. The germline V gene encodes CDR1 SEHNR and CDR2 FQNEAQ (reference sequence). The CDR3 runs 13 residues. The CDR3 nucleotides read TGTGCCAGCAGCTTAGCGGGGTCTGAAAAACTGTTTTTT. This translates into CASSLAGSEKLFF.

The chain carries TRBV10-2 and TRBJ2-3; D is ambiguous. The V gene lost 4 bases and the J gene lost 0 bases, with 2 bases spanning the gap. Germline V gene data show CDR1 as WSHSY and CDR2 as SAAADI. The CDR3 length is 12 residues. DNA of the CDR3: TGCGCCAGCAGTGGGAGCACAGATACGCAGTATTTT. Encoded protein: CASSGSTDTQYF.

The genes are TRBV27 and TRBJ1-2; D not certain. The germline V gene encodes CDR1 MNHEY and CDR2 SMNVEV (reference sequence). Trimming stripped 3 bases from V and 6 bases from J, with 11 bases between. The CDR3 is 13 amino acids. CDR3 in amino acids: CASSFITGDGYTF. For the CDR3, the DNA is TGTGCCAGCAGTTTCATAACGGGCGATGGCTACACCTTC.

The chain carries TRBV29-1 and TRBJ1-5; D gene uncertain. Per the germline V gene, CDR1 is SQVTM and CDR2 is ANQGSEA. Trimming took off 5 bases at V and 5 bases at J, with 13 bases between the two ends. The CDR3 loop spans 13 amino acids. The CDR3 DNA sequence: TGCAGCGTTCGGTCGGGAAGGGATCAGCCCCAGCATTTT. Translation gives CSVRSGRDQPQHF.

The chain is built from TRBV14 and TRBJ2-1; possibly TRBD2 for D (5 bases). CDR3 length equals 15 residues. Germline assignment: CDR1 SGHDN and CDR2 FVKESK. V gave up 4 bases and J gave up 0 bases, with 10 bases separating them. The CDR3 spells CASSPLGSSYNEQFF. The CDR3 DNA reads TGTGCCAGCAGCCCCCTAGGGAGCTCCTACAATGAGCAGTTCTTC.

The chain has TRBV25-1 and TRBJ2-7; 9 nucleotides agree with TRBD2. Trimming removed 5 bases from V and 5 bases from J; junction bases left unmatched: 16. This CDR3 is 17 amino acids long. Looked up from germline, CDR1 is MGHDK and CDR2 is SYGVNS. DNA for the CDR3: TGTGCCAGCAGTCCCCCCGACCATAGCGGGAGAAGCCACGAGCAGTACTTC. Amino acid sequence: CASSPPDHSGRSHEQYF.

The chain's CDR3 is CASSGGFGNTIYF. CDR3 nucleotide sequence: TGTGCCTCCAGCGGGGGTTTTGGAAACACCATATATTTT. This rearrangement joins TRBV10-3 to TRBJ1-3; D is possibly TRBD1 (5 bases). The CDR3 totals 13 residues. The V and J ends lost 11 bases and 3 bases respectively, with 14 bases between them. The germline V gene has CDR1 ENHRY and CDR2 SYGVKD.